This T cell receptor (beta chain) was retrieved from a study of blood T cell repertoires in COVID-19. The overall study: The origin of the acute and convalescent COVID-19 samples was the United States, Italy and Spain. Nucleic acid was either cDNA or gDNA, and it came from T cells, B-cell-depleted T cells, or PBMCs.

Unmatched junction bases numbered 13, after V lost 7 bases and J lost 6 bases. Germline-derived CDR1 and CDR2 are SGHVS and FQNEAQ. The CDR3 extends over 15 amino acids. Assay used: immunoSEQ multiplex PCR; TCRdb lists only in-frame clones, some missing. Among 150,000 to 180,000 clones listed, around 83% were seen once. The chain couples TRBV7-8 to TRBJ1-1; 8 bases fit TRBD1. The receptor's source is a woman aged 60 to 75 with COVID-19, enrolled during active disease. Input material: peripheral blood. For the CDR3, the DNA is TGTGCCAGCACCTCCCAGGACAGGGAGGGAGCTGAAGCTTTCTTT. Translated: CASTSQDREGAEAFF.